These 26 T cell receptor beta chains were all obtained from the same sample, sequenced in a study of regulatory T cells in long-lasting Graves disease. Relying on iRepertoire HTBI primers and Arm-PCR of CDR3 regions, the team built TCR beta libraries. Using its own MiXCR run on the multiplex PCR reads, TCRdb lists one record per CDR3 protein. The repertoire holds roughly 430,000 distinct CDR3 sequences, with 21% as singletons. The sample's time point: persistent/refractory GD, antithyroid drugs over 5 years with positive TRAb. Researchers made the TCR library from RNA that was extracted from PBMCs. The material was peripheral blood mononuclear cells (PBMCs), obtained when the disease was refractory, from a patient treated with antithyroid drugs. The source is a female donor with Graves disease.

The table lists this clonotype with many counts. The chain links TRBV6-1 to TRBJ2-7; 16 bases line up with TRBD2. CDR3 length: 17 amino acids. CDR1 is MNHNS and CDR2 is SASEGT in the germline V gene. The ends lost 5 bases at V and 7 bases at J; junction bases unmatched: 11. CDR3 in amino acids: CASSPGTSGRALTEQYF. The CDR3 coding sequence is TGTGCCAGCAGTCCCGGGACTAGCGGGAGGGCCTTAACTGAGCAGTACTTC.

This clonotype was observed many times. The rearrangement links TRBV18 to TRBJ2-5; 8 nucleotides agree with TRBD1. The CDR3 totals 13 residues. The V gene's germline CDR1 is KGHSH and CDR2 LQKENI. The V gene end was trimmed by 1 base and the J gene end by 5 bases; junction bases not matched to a gene: 0. The CDR3 is CASSPHRGETQYF. CDR3 coding DNA: TGTGCCAGCTCACCACACAGGGGGGAGACCCAGTACTTC.

The V call is TRBV20-1, the J call TRBJ1-2; D is undetermined. CDR3 length: 14 residues. Germline V gene lookup returns CDR1 DFQATT and CDR2 SNEGSKA (reference sequence). V lost 2 bases and J 1 base, leaving 11 bases between the germline ends. CDR3 region: CSARLIGNNYGYTF. Here the CDR3 DNA reads TGCAGTGCTAGACTGATCGGGAATAACTATGGCTACACCTTC.

The chain combines TRBV20-1 with TRBJ2-3; 10 bases are a match to TRBD2. CDR3 length: 17 amino acids. CDR1 and CDR2 (germline): DFQATT, SNEGSKA (reference sequence). With V trimmed by 0 bases and J by 5 bases, 11 bases remained unmatched. As DNA, the CDR3 is TGCAGTGCTAGAGAGCCTAGCGGGAGACCGCCGCAAGATACGCAGTATTTT. This gives the protein CSAREPSGRPPQDTQYF.

This clonotype has only a few counts. The gene calls are TRBV19 and TRBJ1-2, with unresolved D. Germline V gene sequence: CDR1 LNHDA, CDR2 SQIVND (reference sequence). The CDR3 consists of 17 residues. Trimming took off 3 bases at V and 4 bases at J, with 21 bases between the two ends. The CDR3 DNA is TGTGCCAGTAGTATTTCGGACGGCGCTGAGACTTTCTATGGCTACACCTTC. Its protein product is CASSISDGAETFYGYTF.

The rearrangement joins TRBV11-2 to TRBJ2-5; D is tentatively TRBD1 or TRBD2 (5 bases each). The CDR3 has 15 amino acids. CDR1 is SGHAT, CDR2 FQNNGV, per germline. Trimming shortened V by 0 bases and J by 5 bases, and 13 bases separated the two germline ends. The CDR3: CASSLEMTWGETQYF. DNA of the CDR3: TGTGCCAGCAGCTTAGAAATGACTTGGGGGGAGACCCAGTACTTC.

The table lists this clonotype with many counts. This chain uses TRBV11-2 with TRBJ2-5; TRBD2 aligns across 7 bases. J was trimmed by 5 bases and V by 5 bases; bases with no gene match: 5. The germline gives CDR1 SGHAT, CDR2 FQNNGV. This CDR3 region has 13 residues. In nucleotides, the CDR3 is TGTGCCAGCAGCATGGGGGGAGGGGAGACCCAGTACTTC. It translates to CASSMGGGETQYF.

The chain recombines TRBV10-1 with TRBJ2-3, with D hard to call. There are 13 residues in the CDR3. Germline CDR1 WNHNN, CDR2 SYGVQD (reference sequence). Trimming pared 2 bases from V and 2 bases from J, leaving 5 bases between. This CDR3 is CASSEGFTDTQYF. The CDR3 DNA reads TGCGCCAGCAGTGAGGGTTTCACAGATACGCAGTATTTT.

This clonotype was picked up many times. The V call is TRBV6-1, the J call TRBJ1-1; D gene uncertain. The germline V gene encodes CDR1 MNHNS and CDR2 SASEGT. The V and J ends lost 8 bases and 1 base respectively, with 8 bases between them. The CDR3 loop spans 12 amino acids. The CDR3 DNA is TGTGCCAGCCCGGGTCCGAACACTGAAGCTTTCTTT. This sequence encodes CASPGPNTEAFF.

The chain uses TRBV15 and TRBJ2-4, with TRBD1 identical over 7 bases. Germline values: CDR1 LNHNV, CDR2 YYDKDF (reference sequence). CDR3 length: 18 amino acids. The V gene end was trimmed by 0 bases and the J gene end by 2 bases; junction bases not matched to a gene: 10. CDR3 DNA: TGTGCCACCAGCAGAGAAAGCGAGAGGGGGCTAACCAAAAACATTCAGTACTTC. Translating gives CATSRESERGLTKNIQYF.

This clonotype was detected ten times or more. The V and J genes are TRBV6-5 and TRBJ1-1; D unclear. Trimming shortened V by 4 bases and J by 5 bases, and 11 bases separated the two germline ends. Germline lookup yields CDR1 MNHEY and CDR2 SVGAGI. This CDR3 contains 13 residues. The CDR3, as DNA: TGTGCCAGCAGTTCCAACATCAAAACTGAAGCTTTCTTT. It translates to CASSSNIKTEAFF.

This clonotype was observed many times. The chain is built from TRBV15 and TRBJ1-4; 7 positions match TRBD1. This CDR3 spans 16 amino acids. The ends lost 1 base at V and 4 bases at J; junction bases unmatched: 6. Germline V gene sequence: CDR1 LNHNV, CDR2 YYDKDF (reference sequence). The CDR3 region has the DNA TGTGCCACCAGCAGAGTCCCGGGACAGATTAATGAAAAACTGTTTTTT. As protein: CATSRVPGQINEKLFF.

V gene TRBV6-5 combines with J gene TRBJ2-7; 12 nucleotides match TRBD2. The germline gives CDR1 MNHEY, CDR2 SVGAGI. V was clipped by 1 base and J by 0 bases; unmatched bases: 4. The CDR3 spans 17 residues. The CDR3 region is CASSYYGLAGNSYEQYF. The CDR3 DNA sequence: TGTGCCAGCAGTTACTATGGACTAGCGGGAAACTCCTACGAGCAGTACTTC.

The chain recombines TRBV27 with TRBJ2-2; no reliable D call. CDR3 length: 18 amino acids. Trimming cost V 4 bases and J 1 base, with 19 bases left between them. The germline CDR1 and CDR2 sequences are MNHEY and SMNVEV (reference sequence). As DNA, the CDR3 is TGTGCCAGCAGTTCCCTTATTTTGAGAGACAAGAACACCGGGGAGCTGTTTTTT. Its translation: CASSSLILRDKNTGELFF.

The chain carries TRBV27 and TRBJ2-6; D is unresolved. V was clipped by 6 bases and J by 0 bases, with 15 bases between them. Germline CDR1 is MNHEY and CDR2 is SMNVEV (reference sequence). The CDR3 runs to 17 residues. In DNA, the CDR3 is TGTGCCAGCAGCATGGGGTCCAGCAGCTCTGGGGCCAACGTCCTGACTTTC. It specifies CASSMGSSSSGANVLTF. The entire variable domain, with the rest obtained from reference TRBV27 and TRBJ2-6, is as follows: EAQVTQNPRYLITVTGKKLTVTCSQNMNHEYMSWYRQDPGLGLRQIYYSMNVEVTDKGDVPEGYKVSRKEKRNFPLILESPSPNQTSLYFCASSMGSSSSGANVLTFGAGSRLTVL.

This clonotype turned up a few times. The chain recombines TRBV5-1 with TRBJ2-7; D is uncertain. V lost 4 bases to trimming and J lost 3 bases, with 11 bases between them. From germline, CDR1 is SGHRS and CDR2 YFSETQ. The CDR3 spans 13 residues. CDR3 in amino acids: CASSRLSDYEQYF. Here the CDR3 DNA reads TGCGCCAGCAGCCGCCTGAGTGACTACGAGCAGTACTTC.

This clonotype was seen at least ten times. The chain carries TRBV19 and TRBJ1-2; D ambiguous. The CDR3 loop spans 15 amino acids. Germline V gives CDR1 LNHDA, CDR2 SQIVND (reference sequence). V lost 3 bases to trimming and J lost 2 bases, with 13 bases between them. CDR3 region: CASSMLYRSNYGYTF. CDR3 sequence (DNA): TGTGCCAGTAGTATGTTATACAGATCAAACTATGGCTACACCTTC.

The chain couples TRBV7-9 to TRBJ2-2, with D perhaps TRBD1 (6 bases). Deletions cut 5 bases from V and 0 bases from J, with 13 bases between. In germline, CDR1 is SEHNR, CDR2 FQNEAQ (reference sequence). The CDR3 runs 16 residues. CDR3 protein: CASSKQGHANTGELFF. CDR3 sequence (DNA): TGTGCCAGCAGCAAACAGGGTCACGCGAACACCGGGGAGCTGTTTTTT. The complete variable domain, with remaining parts taken from reference TRBV7-9 and TRBJ2-2, reads DTGVSQNPRHKITKRGQNVTFRCDPISEHNRLYWYRQTLGQGPEFLTYFQNEAQLEKSRLLSDRFSAERPKGSFSTLEIQRTEQGDSAMYLCASSKQGHANTGELFFGEGSRLTVL.

As for this clonotype: A much larger clone differs by one base, so this may be a read error. The V call is TRBV6-5, the J call TRBJ2-7; no clear D. Trimming took 4 bases from V and 4 from J, leaving 11 bases between them. Germline CDR1 is MNHEY and CDR2 is SVGAGI. This CDR3 has 13 residues. CDR3 sequence reads: CASSSAGSYEQYF. The DNA for the CDR3 is TGTGCCAGCAGTTCCGCCGGATCTTACGAGCAGTACTTC.

The genes are TRBV25-1 and TRBJ2-2; D is possibly TRBD1 (6 bases). Germline values: CDR1 MGHDK, CDR2 SYGVNS. Deletions cut 1 base from V and 7 bases from J, with 19 bases between. This CDR3 has 17 residues. The CDR3 protein is CASSELGAPADGGELFF. CDR3 DNA: TGTGCCAGCAGTGAATTGGGGGCCCCAGCCGATGGCGGGGAGCTGTTTTTT.

This clonotype was observed a handful of times. The chain recombines TRBV6-1 with TRBJ2-1; 7 nucleotides line up with TRBD2. The CDR3 is 15 residues long. V gave up 5 bases and J gave up 6 bases; unmatched junction bases: 10. Germline V lookup: CDR1 MNHNS, CDR2 SASEGT. As DNA, the CDR3 is TGTGCCAGCAGTCCCTGGACAAAGCGGGGCAATGAGCAGTTCTTC. This gives the protein CASSPWTKRGNEQFF.

On this clonotype itself: The junction does not match germline at one end; this may be a read error. The chain uses TRBV28 and TRBJ2-5; unclear D gene. CDR1 and CDR2 (germline): MDHEN, SYDVKM. The CDR3 length is 16 residues. The CDR3 nucleotides read TGTGCCAGCAGTTTTCCTAGTCAATGGTGGGAAGAGGCCCAGTACTTC. It translates to CASSFPSQWWEEAQYF.

This clonotype showed up many times. The chain is built from TRBV28 and TRBJ1-1; D may be TRBD1 (6 bases). The V end lost 6 bases, the J end lost 1 base, and 21 bases lay between the germline ends. The CDR3 runs 17 residues. Germline values: CDR1 MDHEN, CDR2 SYDVKM. The chain's CDR3 is CASSALGTTTANTEAFF. The CDR3 DNA is TGTGCCAGCAGCGCACTCGGGACAACTACCGCGAACACTGAAGCTTTCTTT.

This clonotype has just a few counts. The chain links TRBV19 to TRBJ2-7; D gene uncertain. Germline values: CDR1 LNHDA, CDR2 SQIVND (reference sequence). This CDR3 region has 13 residues. V shed 6 bases and J shed 1 base, with 10 bases lying between them. CDR3 sequence: CASRRTASYEQYF. The CDR3 region has the DNA TGTGCCAGTAGAAGAACAGCGTCCTACGAGCAGTACTTC.

The V gene is TRBV14, the J gene TRBJ1-2; D might be TRBD1 (6 bases). Germline V gene data show CDR1 as SGHDN and CDR2 as FVKESK. The V gene lost 1 base and the J gene lost 4 bases, with 10 bases spanning the gap. The CDR3 length is 14 residues. CDR3 sequence (DNA): TGTGCCAGCAGCCAAGTGGGGGGCGTCTATGGCTACACCTTC. Encoded protein: CASSQVGGVYGYTF.

This clonotype was seen many times. The chain employs TRBV2 and TRBJ1-1; possibly TRBD1 for D (5 bases). Germline V gives CDR1 SNHLY, CDR2 FYNNEI. The germline V and J ends were trimmed by 10 bases and 6 bases, with 12 bases remaining between them. CDR3 length equals 11 residues. The CDR3: CATPSGPEAFF. The DNA for the CDR3 is TGTGCCACCCCTTCGGGGCCTGAAGCTTTCTTT. The full variable domain, completed using reference TRBV2 and TRBJ1-1, is EPEVTQTPSHQVTQMGQEVILRCVPISNHLYFYWYRQILGQKVEFLVSFYNNEISEKSEIFDDQFSVERPDGSNFTLKIRSTKLEDSAMYFCATPSGPEAFFGQGTRLTVV.